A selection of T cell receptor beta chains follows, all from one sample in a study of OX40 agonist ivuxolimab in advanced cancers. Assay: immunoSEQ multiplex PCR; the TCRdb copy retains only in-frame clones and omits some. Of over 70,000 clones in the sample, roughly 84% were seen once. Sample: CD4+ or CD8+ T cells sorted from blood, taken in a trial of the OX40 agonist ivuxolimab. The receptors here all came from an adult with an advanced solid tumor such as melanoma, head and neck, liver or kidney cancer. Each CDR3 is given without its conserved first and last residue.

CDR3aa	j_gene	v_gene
ASSSPVAGGETQY	TRBJ2-5	TRBV5-1
ASSSGGQGAGQPQH	TRBJ1-5	TRBV5-4
ASSPRGVVGNEKLF	TRBJ1-4	TRBV7-9
ASSPSTGMSNQPQH	TRBJ1-5	TRBV18
ASSIVHNEQF	TRBJ2-1	TRBV19
ASSPTRASGANVLT	TRBJ2-6	TRBV11-2
ASSLKRGQAILNTEAF	TRBJ1-1	TRBV5-1
ASSPQGRANYGYT	TRBJ1-2	TRBV7-3
ASSPAGSGNTIY	TRBJ1-3	TRBV6-6
AIRRGTSEAGELF	TRBJ2-2	TRBV10-3
AWSQGRSGNEKLF	TRBJ1-4	TRBV30
ASSPEGRGQPQH	TRBJ1-5	TRBV7-9
ASSIRDSNQPQH	TRBJ1-5	TRBV6-5
ASSYSGTSGTYEQY	TRBJ2-7	TRBV6-5
ASSSPILVGDYNEQF	TRBJ2-1	TRBV7-8
SVVAGPGSPAGYT	TRBJ1-2	TRBV29-1
ASSQSTPTNSPLH	TRBJ1-6	TRBV16
ASSVASDIVWEEQY	TRBJ2-7	TRBV9
ASSFPEPDLTGGETQY	TRBJ2-5	TRBV5-1
ASSAPAWLDMSDTQY	TRBJ2-3	TRBV9
AWSVQVTQY	TRBJ2-5	TRBV30
AWRGSAYNTDTQY	TRBJ2-3	TRBV30
ASSLNPLVGGRVYGYT	TRBJ1-2	TRBV7-2
ASSLRRGSLDEKLF	TRBJ1-4	TRBV11-2
ASSLSGSGGALEQF	TRBJ2-1	TRBV11-3
ASSPGTGRNTEAF	TRBJ1-1	TRBV7-9
ASSPGIFDPRREEQY	TRBJ2-7	TRBV18
ASSKWDRAVNTGELF	TRBJ2-2	TRBV7-9
ASQERTGTMNTEAF	TRBJ1-1	TRBV5-1
AISDHIPGAGEQY	TRBJ2-5	TRBV10-3
ASSPDRGRGYT	TRBJ1-2	TRBV16
ASSDGGVGGYT	TRBJ1-2	TRBV6-4
ASMGQKSSYNEQF	TRBJ2-1	TRBV7-8
ASRREPRWGDTQY	TRBJ2-3	TRBV7-2
ASSPPSSGGAYEQY	TRBJ2-7	TRBV5-4
ASTPQGASGYT	TRBJ1-2	TRBV6-5
ASSQDRGANEKLF	TRBJ1-4	TRBV11-2